This TCR beta chain came from a study of cytomegalovirus exposure and HLA in healthy donors. This clone is a singleton in its sample. What it binds is unknown. Germline V gene sequence: CDR1 SGHTA, CDR2 FQGNSA. V lost 3 bases, J lost 3 bases, and 4 bases stayed unmatched. This CDR3 has 15 residues. PCR primers comprised 60 Vbeta and 13 Jbeta primers. Here immunoSEQ multiplex PCR was the method, and the copy in TCRdb shows in-frame clones only, minus some. The top ten clones hold 1.5% to 2% of a sample with roughly 170,000 clones, less than 90% of them seen once. It was healthy bone marrow donors who served as donors. Study-level results: Among the most significant clusters, several appeared linked to common viral pathogens in a later analysis. An observed cluster of highly shared sequence variants was recorded as a likely sequencing artifact.

Sequences were obtained from PBMCs. This clonotype was obtained from a man aged 45 to 65 in good health and CMV-seronegative. This chain joins TRBV7-2 and TRBJ2-7; TRBD2 matches 11 bases. The CDR3 nucleotides read TGTGCCAGCAGCTTCCGACTAGCGGGGCTCTACGAGCAGTACTTC. It specifies CASSFRLAGLYEQYF.